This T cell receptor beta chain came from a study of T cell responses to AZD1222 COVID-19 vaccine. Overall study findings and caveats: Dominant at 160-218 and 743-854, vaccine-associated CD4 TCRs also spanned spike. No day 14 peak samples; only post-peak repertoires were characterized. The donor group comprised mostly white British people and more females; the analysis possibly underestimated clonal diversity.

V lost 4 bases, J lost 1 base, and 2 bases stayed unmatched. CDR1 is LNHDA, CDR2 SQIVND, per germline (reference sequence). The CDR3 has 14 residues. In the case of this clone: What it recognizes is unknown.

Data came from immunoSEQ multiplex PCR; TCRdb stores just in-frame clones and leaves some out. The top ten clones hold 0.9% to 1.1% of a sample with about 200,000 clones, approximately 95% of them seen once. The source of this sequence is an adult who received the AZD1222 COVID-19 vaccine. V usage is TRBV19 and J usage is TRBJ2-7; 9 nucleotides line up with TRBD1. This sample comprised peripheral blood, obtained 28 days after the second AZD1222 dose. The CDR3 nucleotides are TGTGCCAGTAGTACCGGGACAGGGTCCTACGAGCAGTACTTC. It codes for CASSTGTGSYEQYF.